This T cell receptor beta chain was identified during a study of tumor-infiltrating lymphocytes in localized non-small cell lung cancer. Study-wide results and caveats: Only some patients had TCR sequencing, depending on available tissue.

Here immunoSEQ multiplex PCR was the method, and the copy in TCRdb shows in-frame clones only, minus some. Of more than 9,500 clones listed, 66% are singletons. Concerning this clone itself: Antigen: not known.

The CDR3 contains 14 residues. Trimming stripped 0 bases from V and 3 bases from J, with 9 bases between. Looked up from germline, CDR1 is SGDLS and CDR2 is YYNGEE. This TCR was recovered from a human donor with non-small cell lung cancer. The chain is built from TRBV9 and TRBJ1-1; a possible D gene is TRBD1 (6 bases). The specimen sequenced was lung tumor tissue. The CDR3 here is CASSVGYRDTEAFF. CDR3 nucleotides: TGTGCCAGCAGCGTAGGGTACAGGGACACTGAAGCTTTCTTT.